The 10 T cell receptor beta chains below come from one sample, sequenced in a study of CD8 T cells in Susac syndrome. When the RNA was reverse transcribed, random hexamers were used with an input of about 0.5 to 1 ug. TCRdb re-derived calls from the immunoSEQ multiplex PCR reads in MiXCR, one entry per CDR3 protein. The sample records about 120,000 distinct CDR3 sequences, 90% to 95% being singletons. Sequencing was done on a sample of CD8+ T cells from PBMCs. These receptors were taken from a human donor with Susac syndrome.

The CDR3 region has the DNA TGTGCCAGCAGCGCGGACAGGATTGATGAAAAACTGTTTTTT. Amino acids: CASSADRIDEKLFF. This chain joins TRBV9 and TRBJ1-4; 7 bases are a match to TRBD1. The CDR3 contains 14 residues. CDR1 and CDR2 (germline): SGDLS, YYNGEE. After removal of 3 bases from V and 6 bases from J, the junction contained 5 bases not matched to a gene.

This chain's CDR3 is CASSSGRGDTEAFF. The CDR3 nucleotides read TGTGCCAGCAGCTCGGGGAGAGGAGACACTGAAGCTTTCTTT. This sequence joins TRBV13 and TRBJ1-1; D unresolved. Trimming left V 4 bases short and J 3 bases short, with 12 bases between. The CDR3 spans 14 residues. The germline V gene has CDR1 PRHDT and CDR2 FYEKMQ (reference sequence).

V is TRBV7-9 and J is TRBJ1-2, with D uncertain. CDR3 length equals 12 residues. Trimming stripped 5 bases from V and 6 bases from J, with 10 bases between. Germline assignment: CDR1 SEHNR and CDR2 FQNEAQ (reference sequence). In DNA form, the CDR3 reads TGTGCCAGCAGCGAGATTTTGGATGGCTACACCTTC. It translates to CASSEILDGYTF.

The gene calls are TRBV6-2 or TRBV6-3 and TRBJ2-7, with TRBD1 as a possible D gene (6 bases). Trimming stripped 7 bases from V and 2 bases from J, with 21 bases between. Per germline, CDR1 MNHEY and CDR2 SVGEGT. The CDR3 covers 16 residues. CDR3 region: CASNPRQVLGAYEQYF. DNA of the CDR3: TGTGCCAGCAACCCGAGACAGGTTTTAGGCGCCTACGAGCAGTACTTC.

This chain joins TRBV9 and TRBJ2-5; no definite D call. The CDR3 runs 15 residues. From germline, CDR1 is SGDLS and CDR2 YYNGEE. With 0 bases removed from V and 5 bases from J, the gap between germline ends came to 14 bases. In nucleotides, the CDR3 is TGTGCCAGCAGCGTAGGTGAACGGAGCCGGGAGACCCAGTACTTC. Translated: CASSVGERSRETQYF. The full variable domain, in which reference TRBV9 and TRBJ2-5 provide the parts outside the CDR3, is DSGVTQTPKHLITATGQRVTLRCSPRSGDLSVYWYQQSLDQGLQFLIQYYNGEERAKGNILERFSAQQFPDLHSELNLSSLELGDSALYFCASSVGERSRETQYFGPGTRLLVL.

The CDR3 loop is CASSPGQGFEEKLFF. The DNA of the CDR3 is TGTGCCAGCAGTCCTGGACAGGGTTTTGAGGAAAAACTGTTTTTT. The rearrangement uses TRBV28 and TRBJ1-4; 8 bases are a match to TRBD1. This CDR3 is 15 amino acids long. Per the germline V gene, CDR1 is MDHEN and CDR2 is SYDVKM. V lost 5 bases, J lost 8 bases, and 10 bases stayed unmatched.

This chain links TRBV13 with TRBJ2-3; 9 nucleotides agree with TRBD2. From germline, CDR1 is PRHDT and CDR2 FYEKMQ (reference sequence). This CDR3 comprises 14 residues. The J segment lost 5 bases and the V segment lost 1 base, leaving 1 base of the junction unmatched. The CDR3 spells CASSLVRGGDTQYF. CDR3 DNA: TGTGCCAGCAGCTTAGTGCGGGGGGGAGATACGCAGTATTTT.

The DNA of the CDR3 is TGCGCCAGCAGCCGGGGACTAGCGGGAGATGCAGATACGCAGTATTTT. Translation: CASSRGLAGDADTQYF. The rearrangement uses TRBV4-3 and TRBJ2-3; 14 bases align to TRBD2. Trimming cost V 4 bases and J 4 bases; bases outside gene matches: 4. The CDR3 is made up of 16 amino acids. The V gene's germline CDR1 is LGHNA and CDR2 YSLEER.

The chain recombines TRBV24-1 with TRBJ2-7; D not certain. CDR1 and CDR2 from the germline V gene are KGHDR and SFDVKD. The CDR3 totals 14 residues. The germline V and J ends were trimmed by 3 bases and 5 bases, with 13 bases remaining between them. Written as DNA, the CDR3 is TGTGCCACCAGTGATACCCAACAAAGCAACGAGCAGTACTTC. Amino acid sequence: CATSDTQQSNEQYF.

The gene calls are TRBV29-1 and TRBJ1-5; D uncertain. Germline assignment: CDR1 SQVTM and CDR2 ANQGSEA. CDR3 length: 13 residues. V lost 4 bases to trimming and J lost 3 bases, with 10 bases between them. CDR3 in amino acids: CSVVSGYNQPQHF. Here the CDR3 DNA reads TGCAGCGTTGTGTCCGGGTACAATCAGCCCCAGCATTTT.